Presented here are 24 T cell receptor beta chains from one specimen sequenced in a study of a mutant IDH1 vaccine in newly diagnosed glioma. As to time point: week 23, last vaccination. The vaccine gave 300 ug of a 20-mer mutant IDH1 peptide subcutaneously per dose. Their antigens remain unidentified. This table comes from immunoSEQ multiplex PCR, and its TCRdb copy is limited to in-frame clones, with some not included. This table has around 85,000 clones, over 75% appearing once. This specimen consisted of PBMCs, obtained from a glioma patient whose treatment included an IDH1 peptide vaccine. The receptors stem from a man younger than 40 with glioma. Some clones in this sample may be carry-over from other donors' samples.

The rearrangement links TRBV29-1 to TRBJ1-2; no clear D gene. Germline assignment: CDR1 SQVTM and CDR2 ANQGSEA. The CDR3 extends over 14 amino acids. V gave up 2 bases and J gave up 0 bases, with 10 bases separating them. CDR3 DNA: TGCAGCGTTGAATCAGAACCCTCTAACTATGGCTACACCTTC. As protein: CSVESEPSNYGYTF.

CDR3 region: CASSLYTSGMGEQFF. CDR3 coding DNA: TGTGCCAGCAGTTTATATACTAGCGGTATGGGTGAGCAGTTCTTC. This chain links TRBV27 with TRBJ2-1, with 8 bases that match TRBD2. CDR1 and CDR2 from the germline V gene are MNHEY and SMNVEV (reference sequence). Losses at the gene ends were 1 base for V and 9 bases for J; bases not matched to a gene: 8. There are 15 residues in the CDR3.

V is TRBV6-1 and J is TRBJ1-5, with D perhaps matching TRBD1 (5 bases). Germline V gene lookup returns CDR1 MNHNS and CDR2 SASEGT. CDR3 length: 15 amino acids. Deletions cut 2 bases from V and 2 bases from J, with 10 bases between. The CDR3 nucleotides are TGTGCCAGCAGTGAATACATGGGGGGCAATCAGCCCCAGCATTTT. As protein: CASSEYMGGNQPQHF.

The chain combines TRBV27 with TRBJ2-5, with TRBD1 matching over 7 bases. Germline lookup yields CDR1 MNHEY and CDR2 SMNVEV (reference sequence). V was pared by 4 bases and J by 2 bases, with 4 bases of the junction left unmatched. The CDR3 is made up of 14 amino acids. CDR3 DNA sequence: TGTGCCAGCAGTTCCTGGACAGGACAAGAGACCCAGTACTTC. It encodes CASSSWTGQETQYF.

The gene calls are TRBV5-1 and TRBJ2-3, with TRBD1 as a possible D gene (5 bases). The CDR3 is 15 residues long. Trimming pared 0 bases from V and 2 bases from J, leaving 10 bases between. Germline V gene data show CDR1 as SGHRS and CDR2 as YFSETQ. CDR3 in amino acids: CASSLEGPNTDTQYF. The CDR3 DNA follows: TGCGCCAGCAGCTTGGAGGGGCCAAACACAGATACGCAGTATTTT.

This clone was picked up one time. This chain links TRBV7-9 with TRBJ1-5, with D possibly being TRBD1 (5 bases). Trimming pared 0 bases from V and 1 base from J, leaving 16 bases between. Germline V lookup: CDR1 SEHNR, CDR2 FQNEAQ (reference sequence). The CDR3 has 18 residues. The CDR3 coding sequence is TGTGCCAGCAGCTTAGCGGGACGATCGGGTATAAGCAATCAGCCCCAGCATTTT. Encoded protein: CASSLAGRSGISNQPQHF. Using reference TRBV7-9 and TRBJ1-5 for the parts outside the CDR3, the full variable domain is DTGVSQNPRHKITKRGQNVTFRCDPISEHNRLYWYRQTLGQGPEFLTYFQNEAQLEKSRLLSDRFSAERPKGSFSTLEIQRTEQGDSAMYLCASSLAGRSGISNQPQHFGDGTRLSIL.

Concerning this clone itself: At one boundary the junction diverges from the germline segment, which might be a read error. J is TRBJ2-7 and V is TRBV11-2; TRBD1 aligns across 7 bases. The germline gives CDR1 SGHAT, CDR2 FQNNGV. The CDR3 contains 15 residues. The CDR3 protein is CASSLDGTALNEQYF. The CDR3 DNA reads as TGTGCCAGCAGCCTAGACGGGACAGCACTAAACGAGCAGTACTTC. Based on the CDR3 plus reference TRBV11-2 and TRBJ2-7, the full variable domain is EAGVAQSPRYKIIEKRQSVAFWCNPISGHATLYWYQQILGQGPKLLIQFQNNGVVDDSQLPKDRFSAERLKGVDSTLKIQPAKLEDSAVYLCASSLDGTALNEQYFGPGTRLTVT.

This clone was picked up a small number of times. The chain uses TRBV4-2 and TRBJ1-1; 7 nucleotides align to TRBD1. Germline CDR1 LGHNA, CDR2 YNFKEQ. With 3 bases clipped from V and 6 bases from J, the junction kept 1 base outside the gene matches. CDR3 length equals 12 residues. CDR3 loop: CASSHTGAEAFF. DNA of the CDR3: TGTGCCAGCAGCCATACAGGGGCTGAAGCTTTCTTT.

Here the CDR3 DNA reads TGTGCCAGCAGGTCTCTTGGGAGGGACGAGCAGTACTTC. It encodes CASRSLGRDEQYF. The chain recombines TRBV2 with TRBJ2-5, with TRBD2 matching over 7 bases. The J call is doubtful: the DNA matches TRBJ2-7 better. Germline assignment: CDR1 SNHLY and CDR2 FYNNEI. This CDR3 spans 13 amino acids.

This clone turned up a few times. The CDR3 bases are TGTGCCAGCAGTTATCGGGTAATGGCTTCACCCCTCCACTTT. Translation: CASSYRVMASPLHF. The V and J genes are TRBV6-6 and TRBJ1-6; D is uncertain. The CDR3 has 14 amino acids. Trimming cost V 3 bases and J 9 bases, with 12 bases left between them. The germline V gene encodes CDR1 MNHNY and CDR2 SVGAGI (reference sequence).

This sequence joins TRBV7-9 and TRBJ2-7, with TRBD1 matching over 9 bases. The V gene's germline CDR1 is SEHNR and CDR2 FQNEAQ (reference sequence). J gave up 6 bases and V 5 bases, and 5 bases lay outside the gene matches. The CDR3 loop spans 13 amino acids. CDR3: CASSLGQGGEQYF. CDR3 bases: TGTGCCAGCAGCCTGGGACAGGGAGGCGAGCAGTACTTC.

This chain uses TRBV7-3 with TRBJ2-5, with TRBD2 identical over 10 bases. The CDR3 extends over 15 amino acids. Trimming took 3 bases from V and 5 from J; bases not matched to a gene: 6. The germline V gene encodes CDR1 SGHTA and CDR2 FQGTGA. CDR3 nucleotides: TGTGCCAGCAGCTTGTGGGGACTAGCGAAGGAGACCCAGTACTTC. This sequence encodes CASSLWGLAKETQYF.

The chain is built from TRBV2 and TRBJ1-5; maybe TRBD1 (6 bases). The length of the CDR3 is 17 residues. The germline V gene encodes CDR1 SNHLY and CDR2 FYNNEI. Trimming shortened V by 2 bases and J by 1 base, and 15 bases separated the two germline ends. The chain's CDR3 is CASSERGALRSNQPQHF. In DNA form, the CDR3 reads TGTGCCAGCAGTGAAAGGGGGGCTCTGAGAAGCAATCAGCCCCAGCATTTT. Combining the CDR3 with reference TRBV2 and TRBJ1-5 gives the whole variable domain EPEVTQTPSHQVTQMGQEVILRCVPISNHLYFYWYRQILGQKVEFLVSFYNNEISEKSEIFDDQFSVERPDGSNFTLKIRSTKLEDSAMYFCASSERGALRSNQPQHFGDGTRLSIL.

V usage is TRBV5-4 and J usage is TRBJ2-2; D perhaps matches TRBD2 (6 bases). Germline V lookup: CDR1 SGHNT, CDR2 YYREEE (reference sequence). This CDR3 has 16 residues. V dropped 1 base and J dropped 2 bases, with 12 bases sitting between them. The CDR3 DNA is TGTGCCAGCAGCTTGTTCCGGGGGTCCAACACCGGGGAGCTGTTTTTT. This translates into CASSLFRGSNTGELFF.

The rearrangement uses TRBV11-1 and TRBJ2-7; TRBD2 matches at 8 bases. The V gene's germline CDR1 is SGHAT and CDR2 FQDESV (reference sequence). V dropped 5 bases and J dropped 3; count of bases not matched to a gene: 6. The CDR3 is 14 amino acids. The CDR3 loop reads CASSPGGDNYEQYF. CDR3 bases: TGTGCCAGCAGCCCCGGGGGGGACAACTACGAGCAGTACTTC.

This rearrangement joins TRBV10-3 to TRBJ1-2; D call uncertain. Germline V gene lookup returns CDR1 ENHRY and CDR2 SYGVKD. Trimming left V 2 bases short and J 4 bases short, with 11 bases between. The CDR3 spans 14 residues. The CDR3, as DNA: TGTGCCATCAGTGAGGAGGTCGGCGGCTATGGCTACACCTTC. It specifies CAISEEVGGYGYTF.

The genes are TRBV2 and TRBJ2-1; either TRBD1 or TRBD2 may fit D (5 bases each). The CDR3 has 16 amino acids. Germline CDR1 and CDR2: SNHLY and FYNNEI. Trimming took off 4 bases at V and 8 bases at J, with 21 bases between the two ends. Written as DNA, the CDR3 is TGTGCCAGCAGTGGGGCGATACGTAGATTGGGGGATGAGCAGTTCTTC. Protein product: CASSGAIRRLGDEQFF.

The chain recombines TRBV6-4 with TRBJ2-3; 8 nucleotides align to TRBD2. From germline, CDR1 is MRHNA and CDR2 SNTAGT. The V gene end was trimmed by 3 bases and the J gene end by 1 base; junction bases not matched to a gene: 0. This CDR3 has 14 residues. Here the CDR3 reads CASSERGGTDTQYF. DNA of the CDR3: TGTGCCAGCAGTGAGCGGGGGGGCACAGATACGCAGTATTTT.

The genes are TRBV25-1 and TRBJ2-7, with no clear D. CDR1 is MGHDK, CDR2 SYGVNS, per germline. The ends were cut back, 6 bases at V and 1 base at J, with 7 bases in the middle. CDR3 size: 12 residues. CDR3 in amino acids: CASRADSYEQYF. The CDR3 coding sequence is TGTGCCAGCAGAGCTGATTCCTACGAGCAGTACTTC.

The chain's CDR3 is CAWGKGTDSRNQPQHF. CDR3 in DNA: TGTGCCTGGGGAAAAGGGACCGATTCACGCAATCAGCCCCAGCATTTT. The chain links TRBV30 to TRBJ1-5; possible D gene TRBD1, 5 bases. Germline lookup yields CDR1 GTSNPN and CDR2 SVGIG (reference sequence). V was cut by 5 bases and J by 2 bases, with 19 bases left in between. The CDR3 spans 16 residues.

This clone was detected a few times. The V and J genes are TRBV14 and TRBJ2-3; D is ambiguous. V lost 0 bases, J lost 9 bases, and 7 bases lay in between. CDR1 is SGHDN and CDR2 is FVKESK in the germline V gene. CDR3 length: 12 amino acids. In DNA form, the CDR3 reads TGTGCCAGCAGCCAAGATAGGGTAACGCAGTATTTT. Amino acids: CASSQDRVTQYF. The whole variable domain, filled in from reference TRBV14 and TRBJ2-3, reads EAGVTQFPSHSVIEKGQTVTLRCDPISGHDNLYWYRRVMGKEIKFLLHFVKESKQDESGMPNNRFLAERTGGTYSTLKVQPAELEDSGVYFCASSQDRVTQYFGPGTRLTVL.

V is TRBV18 and J is TRBJ1-1; D gene uncertain. Looked up from germline, CDR1 is KGHSH and CDR2 is LQKENI. The CDR3 runs 14 residues. V lost 3 bases and J 4 bases, leaving 12 bases between the germline ends. The CDR3: CASSPGTRATEAFF. For the CDR3, the DNA is TGTGCCAGCTCACCGGGCACACGAGCCACTGAAGCTTTCTTT.

The chain combines TRBV4-2 with TRBJ1-4; 7 bases match TRBD1. With V trimmed by 1 base and J by 7 bases, 3 bases remained unmatched. The CDR3 consists of 14 residues. CDR1 and CDR2 (germline): LGHNA, YNFKEQ. CDR3 DNA sequence: TGTGCCAGCAGCCAAGGGCAGGGGGTTGAAAAACTGTTTTTT. Its translation: CASSQGQGVEKLFF.

The chain employs TRBV15 and TRBJ1-1; no definite D call. The CDR3 sequence is 14 residues long. Trimming took 0 bases from V and 5 from J, leaving 10 bases between them. Germline loops: CDR1 LNHNV, CDR2 YYDKDF (reference sequence). The CDR3 loop is CATSRDYSLTEAFF. CDR3 DNA sequence: TGTGCCACCAGCAGAGATTATTCATTGACTGAAGCTTTCTTT.